These 16 T cell receptor beta chains share one sample of origin, sequenced in a study of blood T cells in healthy people across ages. Then a second PCR, running about 6 to 12 cycles, was carried out with a sample-barcoded 5' primer and a J-beta primer mix. TCRdb ran MiXCR on the 5' RACE reads and lists one entry per CDR3 protein. The sample includes roughly 730,000 distinct CDR3 sequences, roughly 56% of them seen just once. Input material: blood. The receptors stem from a man aged 35 to 55 in good health.

Only a few counts were recorded for this clonotype. The CDR3 is CASSLVSPGTSTDTQYF. DNA of the CDR3: TGTGCCAGCAGCTTAGTTTCGCCGGGAACTAGCACAGATACGCAGTATTTT. The genes are TRBV7-2 and TRBJ2-3; TRBD2 is a possible D gene (5 bases). The CDR3 consists of 17 residues. Germline values: CDR1 SGHTA, CDR2 FQGNSA. Trimming shortened V by 1 base and J by 0 bases, and 14 bases separated the two germline ends.

The V and J genes are TRBV7-2 and TRBJ1-2; possibly TRBD1 for D (5 bases). Between the trimmed V and J ends, which lost 1 base and 7 bases, there was a span of 13 bases. Germline loops: CDR1 SGHTA, CDR2 FQGNSA. This CDR3 is built from 14 residues. The CDR3 region is CASSLGLRGFGYTF. As DNA, the CDR3 is TGTGCCAGCAGCTTAGGTCTGAGGGGTTTTGGCTACACCTTC. The full variable domain, in which reference TRBV7-2 and TRBJ1-2 provide the parts outside the CDR3, is GAGVSQSPSNKVTEKGKDVELRCDPISGHTALYWYRQSLGQGLEFLIYFQGNSAPDKSGLPSDRFSAERTGGSVSTLTIQRTQQEDSAVYLCASSLGLRGFGYTFGSGTRLTVV.

The chain couples TRBV12-3 or TRBV12-4 to TRBJ2-5, with TRBD1 matching 9 bases. The J call is uncertain, as TRBJ2-7 better fits the DNA end. The CDR3 contains 14 residues. The CDR3 DNA follows: TGTGCCAGCAGAAAGACAGGGGGTGAACTCGAGCAGTACTTC. This codes for CASRKTGGELEQYF.

V usage is TRBV12-3 or TRBV12-4 and J usage is TRBJ2-7; D is possibly TRBD2 (6 bases). The CDR3 runs to 15 residues. V was shortened by 6 bases and J by 0 bases, with 15 bases between the two germline ends. CDR3 amino acids: CASSLLRRDSYEQYF. The CDR3 coding sequence is TGTGCCAGCAGCTTACTACGGCGGGACTCCTACGAGCAGTACTTC.

The chain employs TRBV29-1 and TRBJ1-2; no clear D gene. V lost 6 bases and J lost 8, with 13 bases in between. Germline CDR1 and CDR2: SQVTM and ANQGSEA. The CDR3 consists of 11 residues. The CDR3 nucleotides read TGCAGCGTCCTCATGGGTCGCGGCTACACCTTC. Amino acids: CSVLMGRGYTF. Full variable domain (outside the CDR3, taken from reference TRBV29-1 and TRBJ1-2): SAVISQKPSRDICQRGTSLTIQCQVDSQVTMMFWYRQQPGQSLTLIATANQGSEATYESGFVIDKFPISRPNLTFSTLTVSNMSPEDSSIYLCSVLMGRGYTFGSGTRLTVV.

V is TRBV20-1 and J is TRBJ2-2, with 7 bases that match TRBD2. The CDR3 has 12 amino acids. Trimming at V came to 5 bases and at J to 7 bases, leaving 4 bases not matched to a gene. Germline CDR1 reads DFQATT; CDR2 reads SNEGSKA (reference sequence). The CDR3 DNA follows: TGCAGTGCTCCCCGGACTAGCGGGGAGCTGTTTTTT. Its protein is CSAPRTSGELFF.

This rearrangement joins TRBV12-3 or TRBV12-4 to TRBJ2-5, with 7 bases fitting TRBD2. V lost 6 bases, J lost 4 bases, and 8 bases stayed unmatched. The CDR3 extends over 14 amino acids. DNA of the CDR3: TGTGCCAGCAGAGGACTAGAGGCAGGAGAGACCCAGTACTTC. Translating it yields CASRGLEAGETQYF.

The CDR3: CASSPYTPDFLTEQYF. In nucleotides, the CDR3 is TGTGCCAGCAGTCCATACACCCCGGACTTCTTAACCGAGCAGTACTTC. This chain connects TRBV28 to TRBJ2-7; the D gene is possibly TRBD2 (5 bases). The V gene's germline CDR1 is MDHEN and CDR2 SYDVKM. The CDR3 has 16 residues. Trimming took 5 bases from V and 6 from J, leaving 23 bases between them.

This clonotype was observed a few times. The chain links TRBV5-1 to TRBJ2-5; 8 nucleotides agree with TRBD1. Looked up from germline, CDR1 is SGHRS and CDR2 is YFSETQ. The CDR3 length is 15 residues. The trim removed 0 bases at V and 5 bases at J, leaving 6 bases unmatched. As DNA, the CDR3 is TGCGCCAGCAGCTTGGCCGCGACAGGGGAGGAGACCCAGTACTTC. As protein: CASSLAATGEETQYF. Full variable domain (remainder filled in from reference TRBV5-1 and TRBJ2-5): KAGVTQTPRYLIKTRGQQVTLSCSPISGHRSVSWYQQTPGQGLQFLFEYFSETQRNKGNFPGRFSGRQFSNSRSEMNVSTLELGDSALYLCASSLAATGEETQYFGPGTRLLVL.

The count of this clonotype is one. The gene calls are TRBV20-1 and TRBJ2-7; tentative D call: TRBD1 (5 bases). The CDR3 is 13 amino acids. With 6 bases removed from V and 5 bases from J, the gap between germline ends came to 17 bases. CDR1 and CDR2 (germline): DFQATT, SNEGSKA (reference sequence). For the CDR3, the DNA is TGCAGTGCCAGGGCCTCCCTCTCGGACGAGCAGTACTTC. The encoded protein is CSARASLSDEQYF.

The J gene is TRBJ2-3, the V gene TRBV20-1; 9 bases are shared with TRBD2. The length of the CDR3 is 18 residues. The germline V gene has CDR1 DFQATT and CDR2 SNEGSKA (reference sequence). Trimming at V came to 6 bases and at J to 6 bases, leaving 22 bases not matched to a gene. The CDR3 loop is CSAINPGGIAGAQDTQYF. CDR3 DNA sequence: TGCAGTGCAATCAACCCGGGCGGTATAGCGGGAGCCCAGGATACGCAGTATTTT.

The chain is built from TRBV28 and TRBJ2-7, with D unresolved. CDR3 length: 14 amino acids. The germline CDR1 and CDR2 sequences are MDHEN and SYDVKM. The ends were cut back, 3 bases at V and 3 bases at J, with 12 bases in the middle. The CDR3 protein is CASSLYSDGYEQYF. DNA for the CDR3: TGTGCCAGCAGTTTGTACAGCGACGGCTACGAGCAGTACTTC.

This chain links TRBV6-6 with TRBJ1-1; no clear D. The CDR3 has 13 amino acids. Germline V CDR1 and CDR2: MNHNY, SVGAGI (reference sequence). V was shortened by 6 bases and J by 0 bases, with 8 bases between the two germline ends. This CDR3 reads CASRPKLNTEAFF. CDR3 bases: TGTGCCAGCAGACCAAAGCTGAACACTGAAGCTTTCTTT.

This clonotype was recorded only once. The chain employs TRBV5-1 and TRBJ2-1; D assignment may be TRBD1 or TRBD2 (6 bases each). V lost 0 bases and J lost 6, with 13 bases in between. The CDR3 covers 15 residues. The germline V gene encodes CDR1 SGHRS and CDR2 YFSETQ. CDR3 sequence reads: CASSLEPGATNEQFF. CDR3 coding DNA: TGCGCCAGCAGCTTGGAGCCGGGGGCGACCAATGAGCAGTTCTTC.

This clonotype has a handful of counts. The genes are TRBV20-1 and TRBJ2-7; D is uncertain. Between the trimmed V and J ends, which lost 6 bases and 0 bases, there was a span of 6 bases. The CDR3 covers 11 residues. Germline CDR1 DFQATT, CDR2 SNEGSKA (reference sequence). The CDR3 DNA is TGCAGTGCCGCAAGCTCCTACGAGCAGTACTTC. Protein sequence: CSAASSYEQYF.

The rearrangement links TRBV25-1 to TRBJ2-3, with D possibly TRBD1 on 5 matching bases. The V gene lost 8 bases and the J gene lost 5 bases, with 17 bases spanning the gap. The CDR3 extends over 14 amino acids. Germline V CDR1 and CDR2: MGHDK, SYGVNS. The CDR3 protein is CASGQGNTRDTQYF. CDR3 nucleotides: TGTGCCAGCGGGCAGGGTAACACGAGAGATACGCAGTATTTT.